These 10 T cell receptor beta chains came from one sample sequenced in a study of cytomegalovirus exposure and HLA in healthy donors. The primer mix had 60 Vbeta and 13 Jbeta primers. Measured with immunoSEQ multiplex PCR; TCRdb has only the in-frame clones, and not every one. The sample has under 110,000 clones, about 71% seen once. Material for sequencing was PBMCs. These receptors all stem from a boy aged 5-17 years in good health and CMV-seronegative.

This chain links TRBV20-1 with TRBJ2-1, with 9 positions matching TRBD2. Germline-derived CDR1 and CDR2 are DFQATT and SNEGSKA (reference sequence). The length of the CDR3 is 11 residues. V trimming: 6 bases; J trimming: 11 bases; junction bases outside the gene matches: 5. Written as DNA, the CDR3 is TGCAGTGCAGAAGGGACTAGCAAGCAGTTCTTC. The encoded protein is CSAEGTSKQFF.

The chain is built from TRBV6-1 and TRBJ2-7; D perhaps matches TRBD2 (6 bases). With 8 bases removed from V and 1 base from J, the gap between germline ends came to 12 bases. In germline, CDR1 is MNHNS, CDR2 SASEGT. The CDR3 runs to 13 residues. The CDR3 nucleotides read TGTGCCAGCGGTCAGGGACTGTCCTACGAGCAGTACTTC. Protein sequence: CASGQGLSYEQYF.

The sample holds a few counts of this clone. V usage is TRBV14 and J usage is TRBJ2-6; D is possibly TRBD2 (5 bases). Germline V gene data show CDR1 as SGHDN and CDR2 as FVKESK. The V end was cut by 1 base, the J end by 2 bases, with 9 bases between. This CDR3 has 16 amino acids. The CDR3 DNA follows: TGTGCCAGCAGCCAAGTAGCGCTCCCTGGGGCCAACGTCCTGACTTTC. Its protein product is CASSQVALPGANVLTF.

This clone has just a few counts. The rearrangement joins TRBV7-9 to TRBJ2-1; D call uncertain. The CDR3 covers 15 residues. V gave up 1 base and J gave up 6 bases, with 13 bases separating them. Looked up from germline, CDR1 is SEHNR and CDR2 is FQNEAQ (reference sequence). The chain's CDR3 is CASSLGRAASNEQFF. CDR3 DNA sequence: TGTGCCAGCAGCTTAGGGCGCGCAGCGTCCAATGAGCAGTTCTTC.

The count of this clone is one. The rearrangement uses TRBV4-1 and TRBJ1-1; TRBD1 aligns across 9 bases. Trimming at V came to 5 bases and at J to 5 bases, leaving 9 bases not matched to a gene. Germline values: CDR1 MGHRA, CDR2 YSYEKL. The CDR3 has 15 amino acids. CDR3: CASSERDRVETEAFF. The CDR3 region has the DNA TGCGCCAGCAGCGAACGGGACAGGGTAGAAACTGAAGCTTTCTTT.

The rearrangement joins TRBV9 to TRBJ2-7; 10 nucleotides match TRBD1. Germline loops: CDR1 SGDLS, CDR2 YYNGEE. J was trimmed by 4 bases and V by 0 bases; bases with no gene match: 7. The CDR3 runs 16 residues. The CDR3: CASSVAGTGVVYEQYF. The DNA for the CDR3 is TGTGCCAGCAGCGTAGCCGGGACAGGGGTAGTGTACGAGCAGTACTTC.

This clone has a single count. This rearrangement joins TRBV7-3 to TRBJ2-1, with TRBD2 matching over 13 bases. With 5 bases clipped from V and 4 bases from J, the junction kept 2 bases outside the gene matches. Germline lookup yields CDR1 SGHTA and CDR2 FQGTGA. This CDR3 is 15 amino acids long. In nucleotides, the CDR3 is TGTGCCAGCAGCACGACTAGCGGGGGGTACAATGAGCAGTTCTTC. It is translated as CASSTTSGGYNEQFF.

V and J are TRBV11-2 and TRBJ2-7; no firm D call. V dropped 0 bases and J dropped 6 bases, with 6 bases sitting between them. Germline loops: CDR1 SGHAT, CDR2 FQNNGV. The length of the CDR3 is 12 residues. The CDR3 region is CASSLDEREQYF. CDR3 sequence (DNA): TGTGCCAGCAGCTTAGATGAGCGCGAGCAGTACTTC.

This clone was seen a handful of times. The chain carries TRBV6-5 and TRBJ2-1; D is uncertain. The germline V gene has CDR1 MNHEY and CDR2 SVGAGI. V was shortened by 7 bases and J by 4 bases, with 11 bases between the two germline ends. CDR3 length equals 13 residues. In DNA form, the CDR3 reads TGTGCCAGCACCCAGACGGGTTACAATGAGCAGTTCTTC. As protein: CASTQTGYNEQFF.

The DNA for the CDR3 is TGCGCCAGCAGCCGGACAAGTGGGATCTCTAACTATGGCTACACCTTC. The encoded protein is CASSRTSGISNYGYTF. The chain combines TRBV4-3 with TRBJ1-2; possible D gene TRBD1, 5 bases. Trimming removed 4 bases from V and 0 bases from J, with 15 bases in between. The CDR3 is 16 amino acids. Germline CDR1 is LGHNA and CDR2 is YSLEER.